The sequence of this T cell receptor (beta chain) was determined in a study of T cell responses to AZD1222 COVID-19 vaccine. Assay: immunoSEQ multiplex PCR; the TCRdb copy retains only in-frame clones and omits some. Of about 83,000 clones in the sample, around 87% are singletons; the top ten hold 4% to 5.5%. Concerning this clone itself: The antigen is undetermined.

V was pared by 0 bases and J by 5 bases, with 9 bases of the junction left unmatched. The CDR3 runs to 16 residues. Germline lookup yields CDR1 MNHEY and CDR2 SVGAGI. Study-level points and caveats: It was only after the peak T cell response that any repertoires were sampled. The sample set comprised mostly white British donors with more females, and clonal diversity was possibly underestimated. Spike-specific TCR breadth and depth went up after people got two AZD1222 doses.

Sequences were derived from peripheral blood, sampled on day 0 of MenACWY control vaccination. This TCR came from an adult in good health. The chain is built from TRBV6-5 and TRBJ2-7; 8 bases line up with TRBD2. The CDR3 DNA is TGTGCCAGCAGTTACTCGAGCGGAGCGGGAGACCACGAGCAGTACTTC. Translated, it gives CASSYSSGAGDHEQYF.